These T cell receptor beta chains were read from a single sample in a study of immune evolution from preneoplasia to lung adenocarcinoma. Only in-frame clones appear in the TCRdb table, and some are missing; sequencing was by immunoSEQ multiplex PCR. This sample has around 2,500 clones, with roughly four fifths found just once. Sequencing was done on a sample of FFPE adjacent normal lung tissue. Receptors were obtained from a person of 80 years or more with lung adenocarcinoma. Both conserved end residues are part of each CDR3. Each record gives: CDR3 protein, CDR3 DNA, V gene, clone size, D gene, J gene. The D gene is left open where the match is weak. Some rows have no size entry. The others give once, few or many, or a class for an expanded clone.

CDR3aa: CASSLRTGASYEQYF
CDR3nt: TGTGCCAGCAGCTTACGCACAGGCGCCTCCTACGAGCAGTACTTC
v_gene: TRBV11-3
abundance: few
d_gene: -
j_gene: TRBJ2-7

CDR3aa: CASSLDGLSPLHF
CDR3nt: TGTGCCAGCAGCTTAGATGGATTGTCACCCCTCCACTTT
v_gene: TRBV11-3
abundance: -
d_gene: -
j_gene: TRBJ1-6

CDR3aa: CASSVDPLSSGNTIYF
CDR3nt: TGTGCCAGCAGCGTAGACCCCCTGAGCTCTGGAAACACCATATATTTT
v_gene: TRBV9
abundance: -
d_gene: -
j_gene: TRBJ1-3

CDR3aa: CASSQSRDRRYEQYF
CDR3nt: TGCGCCAGCAGCCAGAGCCGGGACAGGCGGTACGAGCAGTACTTC
v_gene: TRBV4-3
abundance: once
d_gene: TRBD1
j_gene: TRBJ2-7

CDR3aa: CASTPAGTDTQYF
CDR3nt: TGTGCCAGCACCCCGGCGGGCACAGATACGCAGTATTTT
v_gene: TRBV2
abundance: -
d_gene: -
j_gene: TRBJ2-3

CDR3aa: CSVSGYTF
CDR3nt: TGCAGCGTTTCTGGCTACACCTTC
v_gene: TRBV29-1
abundance: -
d_gene: -
j_gene: TRBJ1-2

CDR3aa: CASSPGGDYNSPLHF
CDR3nt: TGTGCCAGCAGCCCCGGGGGGGACTATAATTCACCCCTCCACTTT
v_gene: TRBV9
abundance: -
d_gene: -
j_gene: TRBJ1-6

CDR3aa: CASSLDQPSPYEQYF
CDR3nt: TGTGCCAGCAGTTTAGATCAGCCGAGCCCCTACGAGCAGTACTTC
v_gene: TRBV28
abundance: -
d_gene: -
j_gene: TRBJ2-7

CDR3aa: CASSPGTGRLSSGANVLTF
CDR3nt: TGTGCCAGCAGCCCGGGGACAGGGCGCTTGAGCTCTGGGGCCAACGTCCTGACTTTC
v_gene: TRBV9
abundance: once
d_gene: TRBD1
j_gene: TRBJ2-6

CDR3aa: CASSLVLNQPQHF
CDR3nt: TGTGCCAGCAGCTTAGTTCTAAATCAGCCCCAGCATTTT
v_gene: TRBV7-2
abundance: -
d_gene: -
j_gene: TRBJ1-5

CDR3aa: CASSVEGIETQYF
CDR3nt: TGTGCCAGCAGCGTAGAAGGGATCGAGACCCAGTACTTC
v_gene: TRBV9
abundance: few
d_gene: -
j_gene: TRBJ2-5

CDR3aa: CASSAGQYQPQHF
CDR3nt: TGTGCCAGCAGCGCGGGACAGTATCAGCCCCAGCATTTT
v_gene: TRBV7-9
abundance: -
d_gene: TRBD1
j_gene: TRBJ1-5

CDR3aa: CASSQGTSGSTDTQYF
CDR3nt: TGCGCCAGCAGCCAAGGCACTAGCGGTAGCACAGATACGCAGTATTTT
v_gene: TRBV4-3
abundance: -
d_gene: TRBD2
j_gene: TRBJ2-3

CDR3aa: CASSFAGNTEAFF
CDR3nt: TGTGCCAGCAGTTTTGCAGGGAACACTGAAGCTTTCTTT
v_gene: TRBV6-6
abundance: -
d_gene: -
j_gene: TRBJ1-1

CDR3aa: CASSLAGANVLTF
CDR3nt: TGTGCCAGCAGTTTGGCTGGGGCCAACGTCCTGACTTTC
v_gene: TRBV6-6
abundance: -
d_gene: -
j_gene: TRBJ2-6

CDR3aa: CASSMASRTQETQYF
CDR3nt: TGTGCCAGTAGTATGGCCTCGCGGACTCAAGAGACCCAGTACTTC
v_gene: TRBV19
abundance: -
d_gene: -
j_gene: TRBJ2-5

CDR3aa: CASSLVGTGNNEQFF
CDR3nt: TGTGCCAGCAGCTTAGTGGGGACAGGCAACAATGAGCAGTTCTTC
v_gene: TRBV7-9
abundance: -
d_gene: TRBD1
j_gene: TRBJ2-1

CDR3aa: CASSEMRGNTQYF
CDR3nt: TGTGCCAGTAGTGAAATGCGGGGAAATACGCAGTATTTT
v_gene: TRBV19
abundance: -
d_gene: -
j_gene: TRBJ2-3

CDR3aa: CASQGFAEAFF
CDR3nt: TGTGCCAGTCAGGGGTTCGCTGAAGCTTTCTTT
v_gene: TRBV19
abundance: -
d_gene: -
j_gene: TRBJ1-1

CDR3aa: CASSETWGRNTGELFF
CDR3nt: TGTGCCAGCAGTGAAACCTGGGGGCGGAACACCGGGGAGCTGTTTTTT
v_gene: TRBV2
abundance: once
d_gene: -
j_gene: TRBJ2-2

CDR3aa: CASSLSGPYSEQYF
CDR3nt: TGTGCCAGCAGTTTATCCGGGCCTTACAGCGAGCAGTACTTC
v_gene: TRBV28
abundance: -
d_gene: -
j_gene: TRBJ2-7

CDR3aa: CASSYSMGSSGNTIYF
CDR3nt: TGTGCCAGCAGTTACTCGATGGGAAGCTCTGGAAACACCATATATTTT
v_gene: TRBV6-6
abundance: -
d_gene: -
j_gene: TRBJ1-3

CDR3aa: CASSLDFVRGTDTQYF
CDR3nt: TGTGCCAGCAGTTTGGATTTCGTGAGGGGCACAGATACGCAGTATTTT
v_gene: TRBV28
abundance: -
d_gene: -
j_gene: TRBJ2-3

CDR3aa: CASSENRQGYEQYF
CDR3nt: TGTGCCAGCAGTGAAAACAGACAGGGCTACGAGCAGTACTTC
v_gene: TRBV6-1
abundance: -
d_gene: TRBD1
j_gene: TRBJ2-7

CDR3aa: CASSSTLETQYF
CDR3nt: TGTGCCAGCAGCTCCACCTTAGAGACCCAGTACTTC
v_gene: TRBV7-9
abundance: -
d_gene: -
j_gene: TRBJ2-5

CDR3aa: CASSQTGSRGYTF
CDR3nt: TGTGCCAGCAGCCAAACAGGGTCTAGAGGCTACACCTTC
v_gene: TRBV9
abundance: -
d_gene: -
j_gene: TRBJ1-2

CDR3aa: CASSSAGTEVYEQYF
CDR3nt: TGCGCCAGCAGCTCGGCCGGGACAGAGGTCTACGAGCAGTACTTC
v_gene: TRBV5-1
abundance: -
d_gene: TRBD1
j_gene: TRBJ2-7

CDR3aa: CASSSPVPNTEAFF
CDR3nt: TGCGCCAGCAGCTCCCCGGTCCCGAACACTGAAGCTTTCTTT
v_gene: TRBV5-1
abundance: -
d_gene: -
j_gene: TRBJ1-1

CDR3aa: CATSRDFTTGGESPLHF
CDR3nt: TGTGCCACCAGCAGAGATTTTACGACAGGGGGTGAGTCACCCCTCCACTTT
v_gene: TRBV15
abundance: -
d_gene: TRBD1
j_gene: TRBJ1-6

CDR3aa: CASSIVGSRNEKLFF
CDR3nt: TGTGCCAGTAGTATAGTAGGCAGTCGAAATGAAAAACTGTTTTTT
v_gene: TRBV19
abundance: -
d_gene: -
j_gene: TRBJ1-4

CDR3aa: CASSLRATSGGASQEQYF
CDR3nt: TGCGCCAGCAGCTTGAGGGCGACTAGCGGGGGGGCCTCCCAAGAGCAGTACTTC
v_gene: TRBV5-1
abundance: -
d_gene: TRBD2
j_gene: TRBJ2-7

CDR3aa: CASSGHGQGVEKLFF
CDR3nt: TGTGCCAGCAGCGGACACGGGCAGGGTGTTGAAAAACTGTTTTTT
v_gene: TRBV7-2
abundance: -
d_gene: -
j_gene: TRBJ1-4

CDR3aa: CASSPGVPNEKLFF
CDR3nt: TGTGCCAGCAGCCCGGGGGTCCCTAATGAAAAACTGTTTTTT
v_gene: TRBV7-8
abundance: -
d_gene: -
j_gene: TRBJ1-4

CDR3aa: CASGLGGRNTGELFF
CDR3nt: TGTGCTAGTGGTTTGGGAGGACGGAACACCGGGGAGCTGTTTTTT
v_gene: TRBV12-5
abundance: -
d_gene: -
j_gene: TRBJ2-2

CDR3aa: CASSYGGYGYTF
CDR3nt: TGTGCCAGCAGTTACGGAGGCTATGGCTACACCTTC
v_gene: TRBV6-5
abundance: large
d_gene: -
j_gene: TRBJ1-2

CDR3aa: CASSLRQGGRDEQYF
CDR3nt: TGCGCCAGCAGCTTGCGCCAGGGAGGGCGCGACGAGCAGTACTTC
v_gene: TRBV5-1
abundance: -
d_gene: TRBD2
j_gene: TRBJ2-7